The present entry profiles one T cell receptor (beta chain) with its context. Its antigen is not known. This sample is drawn from a study of cytomegalovirus exposure and HLA in healthy donors. Overall study findings and caveats: Follow-up analysis later connected one missense variant in DCLRE1C with trimming of TCR beta V- and J-genes. The study recorded 164 TCR beta chains that were cytomegalovirus-associated.

The PCR ran on 60 Vbeta and 13 Jbeta primers. Sequencing was performed with immunoSEQ multiplex PCR; in TCRdb, only in-frame clones are kept and a portion is missing. Of some 190,000 clones in the sample, approximately 86% are singletons; the top ten hold about 1.7%. Germline V gene lookup returns CDR1 SGHVS and CDR2 FQNEAQ. The ends were cut back, 5 bases at V and 6 bases at J, with 22 bases in the middle. The CDR3 runs to 17 residues. This sequence originates from a woman aged 18-29 years in good health and CMV-seronegative. V and J are TRBV7-8 and TRBJ2-2, with D perhaps TRBD2 (6 bases). The material sequenced was PBMCs. In DNA, the CDR3 is TGTGCCAGCAGCCCCGCCGGGACTCCTCTAGGAGCCGGGGAGCTGTTTTTT. Encoded protein: CASSPAGTPLGAGELFF. Combining the CDR3 with reference TRBV7-8 and TRBJ2-2 gives the whole variable domain GAGVSQSPRYKVAKRGQDVALRCDPISGHVSLFWYQQALGQGPEFLTYFQNEAQLDKSGLPSDRFFAERPEGSVSTLKIQRTQQEDSAVYLCASSPAGTPLGAGELFFGEGSRLTVL.